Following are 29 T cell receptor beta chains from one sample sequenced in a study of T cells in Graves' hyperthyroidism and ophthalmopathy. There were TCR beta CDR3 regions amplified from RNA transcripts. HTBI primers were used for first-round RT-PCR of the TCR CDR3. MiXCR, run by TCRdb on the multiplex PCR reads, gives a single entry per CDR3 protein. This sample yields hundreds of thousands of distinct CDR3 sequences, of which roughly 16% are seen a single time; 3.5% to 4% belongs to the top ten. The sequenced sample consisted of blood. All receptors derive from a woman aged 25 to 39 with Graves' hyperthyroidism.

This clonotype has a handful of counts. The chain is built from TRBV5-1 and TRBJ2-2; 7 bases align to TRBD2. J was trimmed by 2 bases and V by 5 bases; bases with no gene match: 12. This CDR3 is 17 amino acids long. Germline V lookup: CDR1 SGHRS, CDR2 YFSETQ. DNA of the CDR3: TGCGCCAGCAGTGGGTTCCTAGCGGAACTCAACACCGGGGAGCTGTTTTTT. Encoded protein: CASSGFLAELNTGELFF. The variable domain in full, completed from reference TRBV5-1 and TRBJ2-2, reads KAGVTQTPRYLIKTRGQQVTLSCSPISGHRSVSWYQQTPGQGLQFLFEYFSETQRNKGNFPGRFSGRQFSNSRSEMNVSTLELGDSALYLCASSGFLAELNTGELFFGEGSRLTVL.

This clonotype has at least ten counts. The CDR3: CSARDRALFPTGELFF. DNA for the CDR3: TGCAGTGCTAGAGATCGGGCCCTGTTCCCGACCGGGGAGCTGTTTTTT. The J gene is TRBJ2-2, the V gene TRBV20-1; no definite D call. The CDR3 covers 16 residues. Germline CDR1 is DFQATT and CDR2 is SNEGSKA (reference sequence). V lost 0 bases, J lost 5 bases, and 16 bases lay in between.

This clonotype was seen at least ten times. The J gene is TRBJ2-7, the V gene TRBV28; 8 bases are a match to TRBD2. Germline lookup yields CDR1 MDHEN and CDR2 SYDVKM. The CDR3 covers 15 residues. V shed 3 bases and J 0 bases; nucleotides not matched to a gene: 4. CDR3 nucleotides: TGTGCCAGCAGTTTGAGCGGGAGCCTCTCCTACGAGCAGTACTTC. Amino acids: CASSLSGSLSYEQYF.

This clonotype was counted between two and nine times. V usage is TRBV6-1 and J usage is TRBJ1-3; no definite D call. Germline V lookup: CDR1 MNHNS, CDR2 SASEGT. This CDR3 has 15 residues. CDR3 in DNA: TGTGTCGCGGCTGGCAGACTCCGCTCTGGAAACACCATATATTTT. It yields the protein CVAAGRLRSGNTIYF.

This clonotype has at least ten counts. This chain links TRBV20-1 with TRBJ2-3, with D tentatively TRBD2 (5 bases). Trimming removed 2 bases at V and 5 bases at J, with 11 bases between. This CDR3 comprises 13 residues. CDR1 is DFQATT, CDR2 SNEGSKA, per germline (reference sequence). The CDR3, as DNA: TGCAGTGCTAGACCTTTGGACTTAGATACGCAGTATTTT. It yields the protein CSARPLDLDTQYF.

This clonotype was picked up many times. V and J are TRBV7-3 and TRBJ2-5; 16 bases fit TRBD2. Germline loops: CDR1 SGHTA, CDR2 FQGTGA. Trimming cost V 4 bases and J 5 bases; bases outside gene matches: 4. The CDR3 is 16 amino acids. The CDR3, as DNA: TGTGCCAGCAGCTCGGGACTAGCGGGAGGGCAGGAGACCCAGTACTTC. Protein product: CASSSGLAGGQETQYF.

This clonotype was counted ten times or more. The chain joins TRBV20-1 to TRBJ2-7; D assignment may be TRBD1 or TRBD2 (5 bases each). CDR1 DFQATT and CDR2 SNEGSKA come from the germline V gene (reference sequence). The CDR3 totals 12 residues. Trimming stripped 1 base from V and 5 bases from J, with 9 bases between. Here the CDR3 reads CSARAGGDEQYF. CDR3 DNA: TGCAGTGCTAGAGCTGGGGGAGACGAGCAGTACTTC.

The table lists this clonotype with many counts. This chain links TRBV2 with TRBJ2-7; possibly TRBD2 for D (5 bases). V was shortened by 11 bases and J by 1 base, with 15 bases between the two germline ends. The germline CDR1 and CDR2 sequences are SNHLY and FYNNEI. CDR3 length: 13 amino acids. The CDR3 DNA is TGTGCCGGGTCCGGGGTCGGTTCCTACGAGCAGTACTTC. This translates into CAGSGVGSYEQYF. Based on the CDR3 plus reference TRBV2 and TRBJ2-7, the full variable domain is EPEVTQTPSHQVTQMGQEVILRCVPISNHLYFYWYRQILGQKVEFLVSFYNNEISEKSEIFDDQFSVERPDGSNFTLKIRSTKLEDSAMYFCAGSGVGSYEQYFGPGTRLTVT.

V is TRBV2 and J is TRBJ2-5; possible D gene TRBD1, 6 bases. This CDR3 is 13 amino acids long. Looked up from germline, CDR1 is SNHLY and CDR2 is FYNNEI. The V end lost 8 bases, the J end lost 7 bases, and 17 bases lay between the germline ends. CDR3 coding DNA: TGTGCCAGCGTAAACAGGGATAGTGTGACCCAGTACTTC. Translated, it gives CASVNRDSVTQYF. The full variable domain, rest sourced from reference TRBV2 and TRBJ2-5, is EPEVTQTPSHQVTQMGQEVILRCVPISNHLYFYWYRQILGQKVEFLVSFYNNEISEKSEIFDDQFSVERPDGSNFTLKIRSTKLEDSAMYFCASVNRDSVTQYFGPGTRLLVL.

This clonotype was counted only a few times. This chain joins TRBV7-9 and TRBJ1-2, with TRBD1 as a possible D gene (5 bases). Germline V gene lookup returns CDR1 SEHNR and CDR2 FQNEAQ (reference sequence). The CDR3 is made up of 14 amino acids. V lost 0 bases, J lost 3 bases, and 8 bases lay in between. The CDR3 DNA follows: TGTGCCAGCAGCTTAGCAGGGGTCTACTATGGCTACACCTTC. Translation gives CASSLAGVYYGYTF.

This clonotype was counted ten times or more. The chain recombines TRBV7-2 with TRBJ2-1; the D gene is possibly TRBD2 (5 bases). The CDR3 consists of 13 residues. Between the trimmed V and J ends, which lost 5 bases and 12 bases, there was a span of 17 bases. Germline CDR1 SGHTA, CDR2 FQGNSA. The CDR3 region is CASSRTQPGVQFF. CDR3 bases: TGTGCCAGCAGCCGGACTCAGCCCGGGGTGCAGTTCTTC.

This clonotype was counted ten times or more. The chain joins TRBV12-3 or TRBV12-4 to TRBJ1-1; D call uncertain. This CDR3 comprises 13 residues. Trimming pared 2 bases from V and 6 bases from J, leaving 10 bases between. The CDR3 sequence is CASSLYPKAEAFF. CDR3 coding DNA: TGTGCCAGCAGTTTATACCCCAAGGCTGAAGCTTTCTTT.

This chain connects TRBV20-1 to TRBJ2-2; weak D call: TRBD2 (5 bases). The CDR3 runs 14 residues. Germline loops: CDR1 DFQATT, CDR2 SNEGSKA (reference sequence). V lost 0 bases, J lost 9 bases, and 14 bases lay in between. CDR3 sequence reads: CSARDKRAGRELFF. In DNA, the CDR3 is TGCAGTGCTAGAGATAAAAGGGCGGGTAGGGAGCTGTTTTTT.

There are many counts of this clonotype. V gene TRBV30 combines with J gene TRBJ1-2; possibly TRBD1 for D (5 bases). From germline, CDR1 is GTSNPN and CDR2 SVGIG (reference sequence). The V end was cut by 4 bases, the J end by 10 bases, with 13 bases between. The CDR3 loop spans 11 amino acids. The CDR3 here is CAWTRDLVYTF. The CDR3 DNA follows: TGTGCCTGGACCCGGGACTTGGTCTACACCTTC. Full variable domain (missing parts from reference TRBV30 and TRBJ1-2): SQTIHQWPATLVQPVGSPLSLECTVEGTSNPNLYWYRQAAGRGLQLLFYSVGIGQISSEVPQNLSASRPQDRQFILSSKKLLLSDSGFYLCAWTRDLVYTFGSGTRLTVV.

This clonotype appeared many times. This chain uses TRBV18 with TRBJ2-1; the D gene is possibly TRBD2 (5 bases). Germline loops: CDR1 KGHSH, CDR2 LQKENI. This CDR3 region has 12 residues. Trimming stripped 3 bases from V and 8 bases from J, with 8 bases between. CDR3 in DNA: TGTGCCAGCTCACCGTTCGGGGATGAGCAGTTCTTC. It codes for CASSPFGDEQFF.

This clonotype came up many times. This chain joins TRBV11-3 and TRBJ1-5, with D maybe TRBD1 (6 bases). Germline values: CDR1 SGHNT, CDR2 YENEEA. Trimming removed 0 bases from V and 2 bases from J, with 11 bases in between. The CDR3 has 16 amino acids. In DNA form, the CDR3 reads TGTGCCAGCAGCTTAGACTCGCCAGGGGGCAATCAGCCCCAGCATTTT. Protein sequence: CASSLDSPGGNQPQHF. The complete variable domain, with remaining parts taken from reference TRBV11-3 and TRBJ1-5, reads EAGVVQSPRYKIIEKKQPVAFWCNPISGHNTLYWYLQNLGQGPELLIRYENEEAVDDSQLPKDRFSAERLKGVDSTLKIQPAELGDSAVYLCASSLDSPGGNQPQHFGDGTRLSIL.

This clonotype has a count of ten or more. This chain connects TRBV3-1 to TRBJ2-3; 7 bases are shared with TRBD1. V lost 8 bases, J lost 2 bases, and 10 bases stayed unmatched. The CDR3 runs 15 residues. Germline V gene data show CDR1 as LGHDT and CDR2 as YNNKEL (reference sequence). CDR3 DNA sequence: TGTGCCAGCTCCTCGGGACAGAGCTTCACAGATACGCAGTATTTT. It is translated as CASSSGQSFTDTQYF.

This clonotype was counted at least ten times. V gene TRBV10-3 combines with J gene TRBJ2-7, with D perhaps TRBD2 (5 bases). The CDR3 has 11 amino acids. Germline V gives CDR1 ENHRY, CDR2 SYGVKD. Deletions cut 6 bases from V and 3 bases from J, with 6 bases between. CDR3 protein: CAISRDYEQYF. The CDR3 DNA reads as TGTGCCATCAGCCGGGACTACGAGCAGTACTTC.

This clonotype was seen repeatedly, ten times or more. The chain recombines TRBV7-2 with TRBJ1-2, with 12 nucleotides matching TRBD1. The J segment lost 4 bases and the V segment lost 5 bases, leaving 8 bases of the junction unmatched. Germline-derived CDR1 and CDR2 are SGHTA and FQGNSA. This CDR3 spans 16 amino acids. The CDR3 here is CASSQRDRGHLYGYTF. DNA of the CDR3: TGTGCCAGCAGCCAAAGGGACAGGGGGCATCTCTATGGCTACACCTTC.

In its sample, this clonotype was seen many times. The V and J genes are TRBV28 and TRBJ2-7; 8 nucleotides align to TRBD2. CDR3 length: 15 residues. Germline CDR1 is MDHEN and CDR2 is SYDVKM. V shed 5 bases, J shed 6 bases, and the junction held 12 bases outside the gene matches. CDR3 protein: CASSALGLASIEQYF. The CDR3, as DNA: TGTGCCAGCAGTGCCCTCGGACTAGCCTCCATCGAGCAGTACTTC. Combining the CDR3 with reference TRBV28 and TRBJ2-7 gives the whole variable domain DVKVTQSSRYLVKRTGEKVFLECVQDMDHENMFWYRQDPGLGLRLIYFSYDVKMKEKGDIPEGYSVSREKKERFSLILESASTNQTSMYLCASSALGLASIEQYFGPGTRLTVT.

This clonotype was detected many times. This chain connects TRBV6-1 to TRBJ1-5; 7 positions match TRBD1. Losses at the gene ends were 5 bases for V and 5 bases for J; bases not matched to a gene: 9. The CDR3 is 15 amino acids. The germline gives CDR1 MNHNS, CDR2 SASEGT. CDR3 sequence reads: CASSSTGSAHQPQHF. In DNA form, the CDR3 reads TGTGCCAGCAGTTCGACAGGGTCCGCCCATCAGCCCCAGCATTTT.

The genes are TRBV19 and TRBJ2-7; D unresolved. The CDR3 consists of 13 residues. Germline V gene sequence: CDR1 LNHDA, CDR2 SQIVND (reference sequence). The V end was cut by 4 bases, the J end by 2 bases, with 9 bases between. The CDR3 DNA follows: TGTGCCAGTAGTAAGGCAGGACCCTACGAGCAGTACTTC. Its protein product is CASSKAGPYEQYF.

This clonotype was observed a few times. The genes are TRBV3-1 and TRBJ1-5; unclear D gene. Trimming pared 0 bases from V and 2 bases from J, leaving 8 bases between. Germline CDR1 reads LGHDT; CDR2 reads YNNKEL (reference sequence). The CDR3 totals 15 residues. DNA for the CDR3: TGTGCCAGCAGCCAAGAGGCGGTTCGCAATCAGCCCCAGCATTTT. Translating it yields CASSQEAVRNQPQHF.

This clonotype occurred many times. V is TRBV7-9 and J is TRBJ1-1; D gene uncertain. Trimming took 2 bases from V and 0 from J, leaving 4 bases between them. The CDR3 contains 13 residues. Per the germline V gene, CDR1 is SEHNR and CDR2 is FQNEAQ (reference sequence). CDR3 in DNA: TGTGCCAGCAGCTTATCCGTGAACACTGAAGCTTTCTTT. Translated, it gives CASSLSVNTEAFF.

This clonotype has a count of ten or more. The CDR3 DNA is TGTGCCTGGAGTGTATGGGGTGCGCGGATAGATACGCAGTATTTT. Translated, it gives CAWSVWGARIDTQYF. V usage is TRBV30 and J usage is TRBJ2-3; unclear D gene. CDR1 is GTSNPN, CDR2 SVGIG, per germline (reference sequence). This CDR3 is 15 amino acids long. Trimming shortened V by 0 bases and J by 5 bases, and 15 bases separated the two germline ends.

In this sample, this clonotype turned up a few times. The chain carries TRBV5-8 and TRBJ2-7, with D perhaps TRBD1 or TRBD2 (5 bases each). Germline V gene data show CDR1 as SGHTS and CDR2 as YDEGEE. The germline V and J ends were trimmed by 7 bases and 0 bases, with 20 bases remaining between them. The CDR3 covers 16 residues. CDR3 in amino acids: CASVLNFRDRSYEQYF. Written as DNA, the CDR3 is TGTGCCAGCGTCCTGAACTTCCGGGACCGCTCCTACGAGCAGTACTTC.

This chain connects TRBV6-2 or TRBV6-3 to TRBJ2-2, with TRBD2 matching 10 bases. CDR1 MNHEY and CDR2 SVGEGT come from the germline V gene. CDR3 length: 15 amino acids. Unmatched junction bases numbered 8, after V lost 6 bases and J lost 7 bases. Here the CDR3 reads CASRPFSGRNGELFF. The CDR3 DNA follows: TGTGCCAGCAGACCCTTTAGCGGGAGGAACGGGGAGCTGTTTTTT.

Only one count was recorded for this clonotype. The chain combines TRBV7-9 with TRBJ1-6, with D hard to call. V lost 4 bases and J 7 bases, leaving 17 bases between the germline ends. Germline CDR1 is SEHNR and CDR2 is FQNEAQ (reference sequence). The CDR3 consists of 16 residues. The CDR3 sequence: CASSSQAPSGNSPLHF. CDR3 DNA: TGTGCCAGCAGCTCCCAAGCCCCCTCCGGCAATTCACCCCTCCACTTT.

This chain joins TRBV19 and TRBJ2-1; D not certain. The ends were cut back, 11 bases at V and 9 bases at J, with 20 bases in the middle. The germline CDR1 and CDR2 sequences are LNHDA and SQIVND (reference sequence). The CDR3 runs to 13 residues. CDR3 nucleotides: TGTGCCGGAAGTACGGCTCCCTGGGGTGAGCAGTTCTTC. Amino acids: CAGSTAPWGEQFF.